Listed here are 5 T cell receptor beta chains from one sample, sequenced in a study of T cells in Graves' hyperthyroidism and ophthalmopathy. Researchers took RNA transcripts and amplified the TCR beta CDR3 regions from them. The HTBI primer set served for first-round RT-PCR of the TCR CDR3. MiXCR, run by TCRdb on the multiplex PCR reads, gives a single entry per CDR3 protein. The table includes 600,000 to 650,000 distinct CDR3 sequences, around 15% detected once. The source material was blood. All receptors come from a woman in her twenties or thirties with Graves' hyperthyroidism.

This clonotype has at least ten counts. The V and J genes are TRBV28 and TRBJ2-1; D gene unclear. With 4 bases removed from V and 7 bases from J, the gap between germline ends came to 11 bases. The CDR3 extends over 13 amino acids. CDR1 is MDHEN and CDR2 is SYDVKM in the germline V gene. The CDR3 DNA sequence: TGTGCCAGCAGTTCCCCCCCCGTTAATGAGCAGTTCTTC. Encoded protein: CASSSPPVNEQFF. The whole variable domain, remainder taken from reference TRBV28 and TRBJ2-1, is DVKVTQSSRYLVKRTGEKVFLECVQDMDHENMFWYRQDPGLGLRLIYFSYDVKMKEKGDIPEGYSVSREKKERFSLILESASTNQTSMYLCASSSPPVNEQFFGPGTRLTVL.

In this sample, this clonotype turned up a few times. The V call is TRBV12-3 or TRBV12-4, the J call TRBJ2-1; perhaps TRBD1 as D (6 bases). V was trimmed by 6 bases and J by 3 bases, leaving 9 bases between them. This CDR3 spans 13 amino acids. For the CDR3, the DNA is TGTGCCAGCAGCCCAGGGGACTACAATGAGCAGTTCTTC. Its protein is CASSPGDYNEQFF.

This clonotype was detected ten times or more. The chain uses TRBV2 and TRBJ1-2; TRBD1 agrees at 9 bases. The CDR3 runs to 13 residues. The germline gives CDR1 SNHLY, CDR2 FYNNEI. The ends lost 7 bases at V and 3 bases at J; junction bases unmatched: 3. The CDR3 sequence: CASTRTGDYGYTF. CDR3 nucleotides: TGTGCCAGCACAAGGACAGGGGACTATGGCTACACCTTC.

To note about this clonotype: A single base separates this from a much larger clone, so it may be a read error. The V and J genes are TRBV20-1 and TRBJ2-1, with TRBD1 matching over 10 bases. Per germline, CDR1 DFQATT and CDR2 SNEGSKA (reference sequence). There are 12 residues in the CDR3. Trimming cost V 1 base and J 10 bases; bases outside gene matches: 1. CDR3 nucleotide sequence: TGCAGTGCTAGAGCGACAGGGGGCGAGCAGTTCTTC. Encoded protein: CSARATGGEQFF.

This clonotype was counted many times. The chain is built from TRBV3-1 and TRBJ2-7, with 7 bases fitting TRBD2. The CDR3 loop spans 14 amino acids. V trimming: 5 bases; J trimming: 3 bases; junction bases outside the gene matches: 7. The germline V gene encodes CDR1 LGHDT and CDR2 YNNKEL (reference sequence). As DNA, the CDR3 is TGTGCCAGCAGCTACGGGACTAATGGCTACGAGCAGTACTTC. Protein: CASSYGTNGYEQYF.